The 2 T cell receptor beta chains in this list originate from one sample, sequenced in a study of blood T cell repertoires in COVID-19. The table came from immunoSEQ multiplex PCR; TCRdb's copy has only in-frame clones and leaves some out. There are 200,000 to 250,000 clones in the sample; approximately 80% occur only once, and roughly 7.4% lies in the top ten. Sequences were obtained from peripheral blood. The receptors derive from a woman of 80 years or more with COVID-19, enrolled during active disease.

This chain uses TRBV7-3 with TRBJ2-7; D possibly corresponds to TRBD2 (7 bases). This CDR3 contains 16 residues. Germline V gene lookup returns CDR1 SGHTA and CDR2 FQGTGA. The V gene lost 5 bases and the J gene lost 0 bases, with 17 bases spanning the gap. The CDR3 loop reads CASSITGRGSSYEQYF. CDR3 coding DNA: TGTGCCAGCAGCATCACAGGGCGGGGGAGCTCCTACGAGCAGTACTTC.

As to this clone: This specimen includes other DNA sequences encoding the same CDR3. This chain links TRBV5-1 with TRBJ1-5, with D possibly being TRBD1 (5 bases). Looked up from germline, CDR1 is SGHRS and CDR2 is YFSETQ. Trimming took 0 bases from V and 2 from J, leaving 9 bases between them. The length of the CDR3 is 15 residues. The CDR3 reads CASSLEGVGNQPQHF. The CDR3 DNA reads as TGCGCCAGCAGCTTGGAAGGGGTTGGCAATCAGCCCCAGCATTTT.